Each of the 21 T cell receptor beta chains below was sequenced from the same sample in a study of regulatory dendritic cells for organ transplantation. The antigens for these receptors are not known. Allogeneic regulatory or mature dendritic cells were co-cultured for less than six days with CFSE-labeled sorted T cells at 1:10. The method was immunoSEQ multiplex PCR; TCRdb's version includes in-frame clones alone and lacks a portion of them. Of several thousand clones in the sample, approximately 67% are singletons; the top ten hold 3.5% to 4.5%. The sequenced sample was memory CD4+ T cells from blood cultured with dendritic cells. This sample's subset: CD45RO+ memory T cells. The source of these receptors is a human donor in good health.

This clone was counted between two and nine times. This chain links TRBV28 with TRBJ1-1; TRBD1 aligns across 7 bases. Trimming cost V 5 bases and J 5 bases; bases outside gene matches: 8. The CDR3 totals 14 residues. Germline lookup yields CDR1 MDHEN and CDR2 SYDVKM. CDR3 residues: CASSQPQGRTEAFF. The CDR3 region has the DNA TGTGCCAGCAGTCAACCACAGGGGAGAACTGAAGCTTTCTTT.

V usage is TRBV5-1 and J usage is TRBJ2-3, with 11 bases lining up with TRBD2. Germline CDR1 reads SGHRS; CDR2 reads YFSETQ. The CDR3 loop spans 15 amino acids. J gave up 5 bases and V 0 bases, and 2 bases lay outside the gene matches. The DNA for the CDR3 is TGCGCCAGCAGCTTGGACCTAGCGGGGGGAGATACGCAGTATTTT. Translating it yields CASSLDLAGGDTQYF.

This chain joins TRBV27 and TRBJ1-1; 7 bases line up with TRBD1. This CDR3 spans 14 amino acids. V was clipped by 7 bases and J by 1 base; unmatched bases: 6. Germline values: CDR1 MNHEY, CDR2 SMNVEV (reference sequence). The CDR3 spells CASNRQGPNTEAFF. CDR3 coding DNA: TGTGCCAGCAATCGACAGGGACCGAACACTGAAGCTTTCTTT.

V gene TRBV4-1 combines with J gene TRBJ2-1; tentative D call: TRBD2 (5 bases). CDR1 and CDR2 (germline): MGHRA, YSYEKL. V lost 3 bases and J lost 2, with 14 bases in between. The CDR3 is 16 amino acids. The CDR3 DNA reads TGCGCCAGCAGCCAGGAGGACCTAGCCCCCTACAATGAGCAGTTCTTC. This translates into CASSQEDLAPYNEQFF.

CDR3 in amino acids: CATSRDYGGGVGADTQYF. DNA for the CDR3: TGTGCCACCAGCAGAGATTATGGCGGGGGGGTTGGAGCAGATACGCAGTATTTT. The chain recombines TRBV15 with TRBJ2-3, with 9 bases aligning to TRBD2. Germline V lookup: CDR1 LNHNV, CDR2 YYDKDF (reference sequence). With 0 bases clipped from V and 4 bases from J, the junction kept 11 bases outside the gene matches. This CDR3 comprises 18 residues. The full variable domain, its missing parts supplied by reference TRBV15 and TRBJ2-3, is DAMVIQNPRYQVTQFGKPVTLSCSQTLNHNVMYWYQQKSSQAPKLLFHYYDKDFNNEADTPDNFQSRRPNTSFCFLDIRSPGLGDTAMYLCATSRDYGGGVGADTQYFGPGTRLTVL.

This chain uses TRBV5-4 with TRBJ2-1, with D maybe TRBD2 (5 bases). The CDR3 loop spans 15 amino acids. Germline V lookup: CDR1 SGHNT, CDR2 YYREEE (reference sequence). Trimming stripped 0 bases from V and 3 bases from J, with 10 bases between. Here the CDR3 reads CASSLEDWGYNEQFF. In DNA form, the CDR3 reads TGTGCCAGCAGCTTGGAGGACTGGGGCTACAATGAGCAGTTCTTC.

The CDR3 spells CASSASPSNQPQHF. As DNA, the CDR3 is TGTGCCAGCAGTGCGAGCCCGAGCAATCAGCCCCAGCATTTT. J is TRBJ1-5 and V is TRBV2; no clear D. Germline V lookup: CDR1 SNHLY, CDR2 FYNNEI. Trimming removed 4 bases from V and 1 base from J, with 8 bases in between. This CDR3 comprises 14 residues.

J is TRBJ2-5 and V is TRBV5-4, with D tentatively TRBD2 (6 bases). V was pared by 4 bases and J by 5 bases, with 18 bases between. The CDR3 is 15 residues long. The V gene's germline CDR1 is SGHNT and CDR2 YYREEE (reference sequence). The chain's CDR3 is CASSGARVGRETQYF. CDR3 nucleotide sequence: TGTGCCAGCAGCGGGGCTCGGGTAGGGAGGGAGACCCAGTACTTC.

The sample holds one count of this clone. Mismatch with germline at one junction end may stem from a read error. V and J are TRBV7-2 and TRBJ2-1, with 10 bases identical to TRBD2. CDR3 length: 13 residues. The germline CDR1 and CDR2 sequences are SGHTA and FQGNSA. This CDR3 is CASRLAGGNEQFF. CDR3 nucleotides: TGTGCCAGCAGATTAGCGGGGGGCAATGAGCAGTTCTTC.

The V gene is TRBV19, the J gene TRBJ1-5; the D gene is possibly TRBD1 (5 bases). The germline gives CDR1 LNHDA, CDR2 SQIVND (reference sequence). V was cut by 3 bases and J by 7 bases, with 16 bases left in between. CDR3 length: 15 amino acids. The CDR3 region is CASSIMSRVGQPQHF. CDR3 nucleotide sequence: TGTGCCAGTAGTATTATGTCCAGGGTAGGGCAGCCCCAGCATTTT.

A few counts support this clone. This chain links TRBV7-3 with TRBJ1-6, with a weak D call TRBD1 (6 bases). The CDR3 extends over 17 amino acids. CDR1 is SGHTA and CDR2 is FQGTGA in the germline V gene. Trimming removed 3 bases from V and 7 bases from J, with 19 bases in between. DNA of the CDR3: TGTGCCAGCAGCTTGAACTCCATCCAGGGGACAAATTCACCCCTCCACTTT. Its protein product is CASSLNSIQGTNSPLHF.

The genes are TRBV29-1 and TRBJ2-5; a possible D gene is TRBD2 (6 bases). Germline values: CDR1 SQVTM, CDR2 ANQGSEA. The CDR3 extends over 15 amino acids. CDR3 loop: CSLSTSSLDQETQYF. CDR3 DNA sequence: TGCAGTTTGTCCACTAGCTCCTTAGACCAAGAGACCCAGTACTTC.

This clone was found a few times. This chain joins TRBV11-3 and TRBJ2-1, with 8 bases that match TRBD2. Germline V gene data show CDR1 as SGHNT and CDR2 as YENEEA. The CDR3 has 13 residues. With 0 bases clipped from V and 12 bases from J, the junction kept 4 bases outside the gene matches. The CDR3 loop is CASSLERTSRQFF. The CDR3 DNA sequence: TGTGCCAGCAGCTTAGAGAGGACTAGCAGGCAGTTCTTC.

The chain is built from TRBV4-2 and TRBJ1-4, with D hard to call. The CDR3 extends over 15 amino acids. The germline CDR1 and CDR2 sequences are LGHNA and YNFKEQ. V lost 3 bases and J 4 bases, leaving 12 bases between the germline ends. CDR3 protein: CASSHDWVINEKLFF. CDR3 nucleotide sequence: TGTGCCAGCAGCCATGACTGGGTGATTAATGAAAAACTGTTTTTT.

The V and J genes are TRBV4-1 and TRBJ1-2; 8 bases line up with TRBD1. With V trimmed by 2 bases and J by 8 bases, 10 bases remained unmatched. CDR1 is MGHRA and CDR2 is YSYEKL in the germline V gene. This CDR3 comprises 15 residues. In DNA, the CDR3 is TGCGCCAGCAGCCAAATTCAGGGGGCGCCGGGAGGCTACACCTTC. Amino acids: CASSQIQGAPGGYTF.

This rearrangement joins TRBV6-5 to TRBJ2-1; unclear D gene. Per germline, CDR1 MNHEY and CDR2 SVGAGI. Trimming stripped 6 bases from V and 5 bases from J, with 14 bases between. CDR3 size: 14 residues. The CDR3 coding sequence is TGTGCCAGCAGATCCTCCTGGCTCAACAATGAGCAGTTCTTC. Protein: CASRSSWLNNEQFF.

This clone was detected only a few times. The gene calls are TRBV4-1 and TRBJ2-2, with TRBD1 as a possible D gene (6 bases). V was pared by 1 base and J by 1 base, with 7 bases between. Germline CDR1 is MGHRA and CDR2 is YSYEKL. This CDR3 is 15 amino acids long. CDR3 region: CASSQAGQNTGELFF. The DNA for the CDR3 is TGCGCCAGCAGCCAAGCGGGACAGAACACCGGGGAGCTGTTTTTT.

The chain has TRBV4-1 and TRBJ2-7; tentatively, D is TRBD2 (6 bases). CDR1 is MGHRA, CDR2 YSYEKL, per germline. This CDR3 has 18 residues. V shed 0 bases and J shed 0 bases, with 18 bases lying between them. The CDR3 here is CASSQDPRGMSHSYEQYF. CDR3 DNA sequence: TGCGCCAGCAGCCAAGATCCCCGGGGGATGTCCCACTCCTACGAGCAGTACTTC.

CDR3 loop: CASSPHRTGAQPQHF. The DNA for the CDR3 is TGTGCCAGCAGTCCCCACAGAACAGGGGCTCAGCCCCAGCATTTT. V is TRBV6-6 and J is TRBJ1-5; TRBD1 agrees at 7 bases. Germline values: CDR1 MNHNY, CDR2 SVGAGI (reference sequence). This CDR3 has 15 residues. The V gene end was trimmed by 5 bases and the J gene end by 6 bases; junction bases not matched to a gene: 10.

The chain uses TRBV19 and TRBJ1-4; 8 bases match TRBD1. This CDR3 contains 14 residues. The germline gives CDR1 LNHDA, CDR2 SQIVND (reference sequence). Unmatched junction bases numbered 8, after V lost 7 bases and J lost 7 bases. DNA of the CDR3: TGTGCCAGTACCGTGGACAGGGAAGGTGAAAAACTGTTTTTT. Translated, it gives CASTVDREGEKLFF. Complete variable domain (other parts from reference TRBV19 and TRBJ1-4): DGGITQSPKYLFRKEGQNVTLSCEQNLNHDAMYWYRQDPGQGLRLIYYSQIVNDFQKGDIAEGYSVSREKKESFPLTVTSAQKNPTAFYLCASTVDREGEKLFFGSGTQLSVL.

V usage is TRBV6-1 and J usage is TRBJ1-1; 8 positions agree with TRBD1. V was pared by 4 bases and J by 5 bases, with 6 bases of the junction left unmatched. Looked up from germline, CDR1 is MNHNS and CDR2 is SASEGT. This CDR3 has 14 amino acids. The CDR3 reads CASSVRTGGTEAFF. CDR3 DNA sequence: TGTGCCAGCAGTGTTCGTACAGGGGGAACTGAAGCTTTCTTT.